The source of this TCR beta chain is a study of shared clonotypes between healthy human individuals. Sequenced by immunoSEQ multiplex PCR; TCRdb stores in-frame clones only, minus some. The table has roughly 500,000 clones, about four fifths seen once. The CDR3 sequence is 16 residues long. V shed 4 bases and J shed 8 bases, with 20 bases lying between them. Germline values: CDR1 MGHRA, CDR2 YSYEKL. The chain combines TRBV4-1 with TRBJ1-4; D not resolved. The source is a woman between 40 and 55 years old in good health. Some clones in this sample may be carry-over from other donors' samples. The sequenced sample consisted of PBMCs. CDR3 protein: CASSRVGRSEREKLFF. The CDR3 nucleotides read TGCGCCAGCAGCCGGGTCGGACGCTCGGAGAGGGAAAAACTGTTTTTT.